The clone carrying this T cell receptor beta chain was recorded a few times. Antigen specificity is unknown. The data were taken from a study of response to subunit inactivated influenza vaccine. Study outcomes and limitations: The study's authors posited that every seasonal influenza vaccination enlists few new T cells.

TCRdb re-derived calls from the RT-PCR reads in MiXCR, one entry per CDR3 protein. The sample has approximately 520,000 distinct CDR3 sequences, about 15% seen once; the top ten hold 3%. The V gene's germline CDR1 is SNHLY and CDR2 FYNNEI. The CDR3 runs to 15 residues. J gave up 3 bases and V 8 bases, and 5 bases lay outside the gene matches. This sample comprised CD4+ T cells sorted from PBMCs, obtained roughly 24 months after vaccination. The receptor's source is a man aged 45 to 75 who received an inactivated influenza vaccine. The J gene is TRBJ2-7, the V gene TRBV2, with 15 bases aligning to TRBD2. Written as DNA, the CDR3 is TGTGCCAGCTCGGGACTAGCGGGAGGAGTCTACGAGCAGTACTTC. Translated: CASSGLAGGVYEQYF.